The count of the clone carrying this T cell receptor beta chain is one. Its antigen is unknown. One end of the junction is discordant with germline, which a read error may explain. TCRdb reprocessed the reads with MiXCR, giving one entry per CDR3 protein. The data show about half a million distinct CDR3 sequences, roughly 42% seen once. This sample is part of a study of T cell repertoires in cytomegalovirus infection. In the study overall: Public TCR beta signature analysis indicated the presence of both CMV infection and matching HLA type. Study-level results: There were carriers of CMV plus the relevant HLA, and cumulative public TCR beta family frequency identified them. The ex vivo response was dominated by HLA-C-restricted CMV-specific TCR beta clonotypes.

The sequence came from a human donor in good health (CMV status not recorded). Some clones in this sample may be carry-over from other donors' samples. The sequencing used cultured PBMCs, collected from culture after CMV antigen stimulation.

CDR3 in DNA: TGTGCCAGCAGCTTATCTTCCGGCGCGTACCAAGAGACCCAGTACTTC. Protein: CASSLSSGAYQETQYF. The chain employs TRBV5-3 and TRBJ2-5; D is unresolved. TRBV5-3 is an ORF for which the function is uncertain. The CDR3 is made up of 16 amino acids.